This T cell receptor beta chain was observed in a study of shared T cell receptors in the human thymus. Germline values: CDR1 MNHEY, CDR2 SMNVEV (reference sequence). CDR3 length equals 17 residues. Trimming cost V 4 bases and J 5 bases; bases outside gene matches: 11. TCRdb's copy holds only in-frame clones and misses some; the assay was immunoSEQ multiplex PCR. The sample shows over 450,000 clones, around 82% of them seen only once. The sample was also reused in another study, on human thymus T cells. Per that paper: Healthy Finnish infants undergoing corrective surgery for congenital heart defects provided the donor material. Thymus tissue for the work was resected from patients undergoing corrective heart surgery. V and J gene usage appeared biased in thymic and blood repertoires. Related work showed strongly overlapping thymic repertoires across unrelated individuals.

This rearrangement joins TRBV27 to TRBJ1-5, with 10 bases matching TRBD1. Material: thymocytes. This receptor was taken from a boy under two years old with a congenital heart defect. DNA of the CDR3: TGTGCCAGCAGTTATAGTCTCGACAGGGGGCGCGATCAGCCCCAGCATTTT. Translating it yields CASSYSLDRGRDQPQHF.